Presented here are 5 T cell receptor beta chains from one specimen sequenced in a study of T cell responses to AZD1222 COVID-19 vaccine. Assay: immunoSEQ multiplex PCR; the TCRdb copy retains only in-frame clones and omits some. The sample includes 250,000 to 300,000 clones, 90% to 95% of them seen just once. The sample consisted of peripheral blood, taken 28 days after the second AZD1222 dose. These receptors came from an adult who received the AZD1222 COVID-19 vaccine.

This clone was counted only a few times. The chain recombines TRBV6-5 with TRBJ2-7; 7 positions match TRBD2. V shed 10 bases and J 2 bases; nucleotides not matched to a gene: 11. The CDR3 totals 14 residues. CDR1 and CDR2 from the germline V gene are MNHEY and SVGAGI. CDR3 nucleotide sequence: TGTGCCATTCACCGGGACTACGCGGCCTACGAGCAGTACTTC. Amino acid sequence: CAIHRDYAAYEQYF.

The J gene is TRBJ1-2, the V gene TRBV24-1; maybe TRBD1 (5 bases). Germline-derived CDR1 and CDR2 are KGHDR and SFDVKD. V lost 5 bases and J lost 0, with 12 bases in between. CDR3 length: 15 amino acids. The CDR3 here is CATSGPLGANYGYTF. The CDR3 nucleotides are TGTGCCACCAGTGGTCCCCTGGGGGCTAACTATGGCTACACCTTC.

The V gene is TRBV9, the J gene TRBJ2-1; 8 bases match TRBD2. The CDR3 is 15 residues long. CDR1 and CDR2 (germline): SGDLS, YYNGEE. J lost 4 bases, V lost 0 bases, and 3 bases had no gene match. DNA for the CDR3: TGTGCCAGCAGCGTAGATAGCGGGATATACAATGAGCAGTTCTTC. It is translated as CASSVDSGIYNEQFF. Combining the CDR3 with reference TRBV9 and TRBJ2-1 gives the whole variable domain DSGVTQTPKHLITATGQRVTLRCSPRSGDLSVYWYQQSLDQGLQFLIQYYNGEERAKGNILERFSAQQFPDLHSELNLSSLELGDSALYFCASSVDSGIYNEQFFGPGTRLTVL.

The chain has TRBV6-1 and TRBJ2-7, with 7 bases that match TRBD1. The CDR3 extends over 16 amino acids. Germline values: CDR1 MNHNS, CDR2 SASEGT. Germline trimming cut 1 base from V and 3 bases from J; bases unmatched to any gene: 9. The CDR3 DNA follows: TGTGCCAGCAGTGAAGGCTCGGGGACAGAGAACTACGAGCAGTACTTC. It codes for CASSEGSGTENYEQYF.

This clone was picked up one time. The V and J genes are TRBV6-5 and TRBJ1-2; TRBD1 aligns across 7 bases. CDR3 length: 14 amino acids. Trimming removed 7 bases from V and 7 bases from J; junction bases left unmatched: 12. Germline-derived CDR1 and CDR2 are MNHEY and SVGAGI. The CDR3 loop is CASIRGDRVGGYTF. The DNA of the CDR3 is TGTGCCAGCATACGAGGCGACAGGGTGGGTGGCTACACCTTC.